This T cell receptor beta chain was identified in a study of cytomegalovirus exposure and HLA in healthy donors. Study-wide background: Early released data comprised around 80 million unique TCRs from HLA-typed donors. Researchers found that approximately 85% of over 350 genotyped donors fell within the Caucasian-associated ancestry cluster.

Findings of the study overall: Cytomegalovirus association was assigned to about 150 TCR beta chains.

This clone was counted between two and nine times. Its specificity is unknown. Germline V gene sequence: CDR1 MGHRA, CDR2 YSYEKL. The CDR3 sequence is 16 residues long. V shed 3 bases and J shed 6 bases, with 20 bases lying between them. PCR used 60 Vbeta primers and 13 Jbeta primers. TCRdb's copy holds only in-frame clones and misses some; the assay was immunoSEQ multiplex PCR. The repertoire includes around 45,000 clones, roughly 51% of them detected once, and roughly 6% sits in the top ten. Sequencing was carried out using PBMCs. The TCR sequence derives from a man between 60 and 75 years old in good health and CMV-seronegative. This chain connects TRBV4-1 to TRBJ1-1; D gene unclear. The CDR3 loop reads CASSQPSAGIQAEAFF. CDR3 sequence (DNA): TGCGCCAGCAGCCAGCCATCGGCGGGGATTCAGGCTGAAGCTTTCTTT.